These T cell receptor beta chains were read from a single sample in a study of T cell responses to AZD1222 COVID-19 vaccine. The table came from immunoSEQ multiplex PCR; TCRdb's copy has only in-frame clones and leaves some out. In the table there are around 130,000 clones, 85% to 95% of which are singletons. This specimen consisted of peripheral blood, obtained on day 0 of AZD1222 vaccination. These receptors were taken from an adult in good health. Each CDR3 is given with its conserved first and last residue. Fields, in order: D gene, clone size, V gene, J gene, CDR3 protein, CDR3 DNA. A D gene is named only where the DNA matches it firmly. The listing skips clone size in some rows; elsewhere it reads once, few, many or a size class.

d_call: NA; clone_size: NA; v_call: TRBV5-1; j_call: TRBJ2-1; cdr3_aa: CASSSSRGHNEQFF; cdr3_nt: TGCGCCAGCAGCTCTTCCCGGGGCCACAATGAGCAGTTCTTC
d_call: TRBD1; clone_size: NA; v_call: TRBV27; j_call: TRBJ2-1; cdr3_aa: CASSRDRGPYNEQFF; cdr3_nt: TGTGCCAGCAGTCGGGACAGGGGGCCGTACAATGAGCAGTTCTTC
d_call: NA; clone_size: NA; v_call: TRBV15; j_call: TRBJ1-5; cdr3_aa: CATSSTGVLQPQHF; cdr3_nt: TGTGCCACCAGCTCGACAGGCGTGTTGCAGCCCCAGCATTTT
d_call: NA; clone_size: NA; v_call: TRBV7-3; j_call: TRBJ2-7; cdr3_aa: CASSWWRVTSYEQYF; cdr3_nt: TGTGCCAGCAGCTGGTGGCGGGTAACCTCCTACGAGCAGTACTTC
d_call: NA; clone_size: NA; v_call: TRBV27; j_call: TRBJ1-4; cdr3_aa: CASSPQGRESEKLFF; cdr3_nt: TGTGCCAGCAGTCCCCAAGGGAGGGAGTCGGAAAAACTGTTTTTT
d_call: TRBD1; clone_size: once; v_call: TRBV6-5; j_call: TRBJ1-3; cdr3_aa: CASTPDRGSGNTIYF; cdr3_nt: TGTGCCAGCACCCCGGACAGGGGCTCTGGAAACACCATATATTTT
d_call: TRBD1; clone_size: NA; v_call: TRBV2; j_call: TRBJ2-5; cdr3_aa: CASKPGTGGETQYF; cdr3_nt: TGTGCCAGCAAACCCGGGACAGGGGGGGAGACCCAGTACTTC
d_call: TRBD2; clone_size: NA; v_call: TRBV2; j_call: TRBJ2-1; cdr3_aa: CASSEARGLGAALNEQFF; cdr3_nt: TGTGCCAGCAGTGAAGCTAGGGGACTAGGGGCGGCTTTAAATGAGCAGTTCTTC
d_call: NA; clone_size: NA; v_call: TRBV25-1; j_call: TRBJ2-2; cdr3_aa: CASSGPGELFF; cdr3_nt: TGTGCCAGCAGTGGGCCCGGGGAGCTGTTTTTT
d_call: TRBD2; clone_size: once; v_call: TRBV11-2; j_call: TRBJ2-7; cdr3_aa: CASSLAGGIYYEQYF; cdr3_nt: TGTGCCAGCAGCCTAGCGGGAGGGATTTACTACGAGCAGTACTTC
d_call: NA; clone_size: NA; v_call: TRBV11-2; j_call: TRBJ2-5; cdr3_aa: CASSLVLGTQYF; cdr3_nt: TGTGCCAGCAGCTTGGTACTTGGGACCCAGTACTTC
d_call: TRBD2; clone_size: once; v_call: TRBV5-1; j_call: TRBJ2-7; cdr3_aa: CASGGRAHEQYF; cdr3_nt: TGCGCCAGCGGCGGGAGGGCCCACGAGCAGTACTTC
d_call: TRBD2; clone_size: NA; v_call: TRBV2; j_call: TRBJ2-7; cdr3_aa: CASNGEGLEQYF; cdr3_nt: TGTGCCAGCAATGGGGAGGGGCTCGAGCAGTACTTC
d_call: TRBD2; clone_size: NA; v_call: TRBV3-1/TRBV3-2; j_call: TRBJ2-7; cdr3_aa: CASSQEVAGAYEQYF; cdr3_nt: TGTGCCAGCAGCCAAGAAGTGGCGGGAGCCTACGAGCAGTACTTC
d_call: TRBD1; clone_size: NA; v_call: TRBV28; j_call: TRBJ1-4; cdr3_aa: CASRPGTGNEKLFF; cdr3_nt: TGTGCCAGCAGGCCCGGGACAGGGAATGAAAAACTGTTTTTT
d_call: NA; clone_size: NA; v_call: TRBV7-9; j_call: TRBJ1-4; cdr3_aa: CASSLNSANEKLFF; cdr3_nt: TGTGCCAGCAGCTTAAACAGTGCTAATGAAAAACTGTTTTTT
d_call: NA; clone_size: NA; v_call: TRBV5-1; j_call: TRBJ1-2; cdr3_aa: CASSLMADGSYGYTF; cdr3_nt: TGCGCCAGCAGCTTGATGGCGGACGGCAGTTATGGCTACACCTTC
d_call: NA; clone_size: NA; v_call: TRBV7-8; j_call: TRBJ2-3; cdr3_aa: CASSLAGDRDTQYF; cdr3_nt: TGTGCCAGCAGCTTAGCAGGGGACCGAGATACGCAGTATTTT
d_call: NA; clone_size: NA; v_call: TRBV30; j_call: TRBJ1-2; cdr3_aa: CAWEGPYGYGYTF; cdr3_nt: TGTGCCTGGGAGGGACCTTACGGCTATGGCTACACCTTC
d_call: NA; clone_size: once; v_call: TRBV6-5; j_call: TRBJ1-1; cdr3_aa: CASSYSQNNAEAFF; cdr3_nt: TGTGCCAGCAGTTACAGCCAGAACAACGCTGAAGCTTTCTTT
d_call: TRBD2; clone_size: once; v_call: TRBV10-2; j_call: TRBJ2-1; cdr3_aa: CANTSGHYNEQFF; cdr3_nt: TGCGCCAACACTAGCGGGCACTACAATGAGCAGTTCTTC
d_call: TRBD2; clone_size: NA; v_call: TRBV3-1/TRBV3-2; j_call: TRBJ2-1; cdr3_aa: CASSQVSSGRATRSNEQFF; cdr3_nt: TGTGCCAGCAGCCAAGTTTCCAGCGGGAGGGCCACTAGGTCAAATGAGCAGTTCTTC
d_call: NA; clone_size: NA; v_call: TRBV7-2; j_call: TRBJ2-1; cdr3_aa: CASSFEGFEQFF; cdr3_nt: TGTGCCAGCAGCTTTGAGGGCTTTGAGCAGTTCTTC
d_call: NA; clone_size: NA; v_call: TRBV7-9; j_call: TRBJ1-2; cdr3_aa: CASSPTEPNYGYTF; cdr3_nt: TGTGCCAGCAGCCCAACAGAACCAAACTATGGCTACACCTTC
d_call: TRBD1; clone_size: NA; v_call: TRBV7-9; j_call: TRBJ2-5; cdr3_aa: CASSQNRGTDLGQETQYF; cdr3_nt: TGTGCCAGCAGCCAGAATAGGGGGACAGATCTTGGCCAAGAGACCCAGTACTTC
d_call: NA; clone_size: NA; v_call: TRBV6-2/TRBV6-3; j_call: TRBJ1-3; cdr3_aa: CASSYSKAAGVGNTIYF; cdr3_nt: TGTGCCAGCAGTTACTCGAAGGCGGCAGGGGTCGGAAACACCATATATTTT
d_call: TRBD1; clone_size: NA; v_call: TRBV4-1; j_call: TRBJ2-3; cdr3_aa: CASSQGQGASTDTQYF; cdr3_nt: TGCGCCAGCAGCCAAGGGCAGGGGGCGAGCACAGATACGCAGTATTTT
d_call: TRBD1; clone_size: NA; v_call: TRBV16; j_call: TRBJ1-1; cdr3_aa: CASSTYRGFTEAFF; cdr3_nt: TGTGCCAGCAGCACGTACAGGGGTTTCACTGAAGCTTTCTTT
d_call: NA; clone_size: NA; v_call: TRBV5-1; j_call: TRBJ1-3; cdr3_aa: CASSLGGSGNTIYF; cdr3_nt: TGCGCCAGCAGCTTAGGAGGCTCTGGAAACACCATATATTTT
d_call: NA; clone_size: NA; v_call: TRBV19; j_call: TRBJ1-2; cdr3_aa: CASTPGVAGGGYGYTF; cdr3_nt: TGTGCCAGTACCCCGGGGGTCGCAGGCGGGGGGTATGGCTACACCTTC
d_call: NA; clone_size: NA; v_call: TRBV11-2; j_call: TRBJ2-3; cdr3_aa: CASSSRGDTQYF; cdr3_nt: TGTGCCAGCAGCTCCCGAGGAGATACGCAGTATTTT
d_call: TRBD1; clone_size: few; v_call: TRBV18; j_call: TRBJ2-1; cdr3_aa: CASSPPGQVYNEQFF; cdr3_nt: TGTGCCAGCTCACCACCGGGACAGGTCTACAATGAGCAGTTCTTC
d_call: NA; clone_size: NA; v_call: TRBV12-3/TRBV12-4; j_call: TRBJ1-3; cdr3_aa: CASSVGNTIYF; cdr3_nt: TGTGCCAGCAGTGTAGGAAACACCATATATTTT
d_call: TRBD1; clone_size: NA; v_call: TRBV6-7; j_call: TRBJ1-2; cdr3_aa: CAPGQGVRGYTF; cdr3_nt: TGTGCCCCGGGACAGGGGGTGAGGGGCTACACCTTC